The source of this T cell receptor beta chain is a study of neurological immune-mediated disorders. Libraries used 2 million unsorted PBMCs kept frozen in RNAlater. This clonotype was counted at least ten times. Its antigen is as yet unknown. Findings and limits, study-wide: CDR3 amino acid sequences of expanded clones were not shared across subjects, a result suggesting private repertoires in all groups.

V was clipped by 6 bases and J by 5 bases, with 16 bases between them. This CDR3 is built from 14 residues. From the 5' RACE reads, TCRdb called clonotypes with MiXCR, one entry per CDR3 protein. Among approximately 31,000 distinct CDR3 sequences listed, 4% to 5.5% were seen once. The rearrangement uses TRBV12-3 or TRBV12-4 and TRBJ1-1; D is perhaps TRBD1 (5 bases). The clonotype originates from a man in his late teens or twenties in good health. Sequenced: PBMCs. CDR3 loop: CASRPLERGTEAFF. CDR3 bases: TGTGCCAGCAGACCCCTAGAGAGGGGTACTGAAGCTTTCTTT.